Below, 2 T cell receptor beta chains from the same sample are listed, as sequenced in a study of glioma-infiltrating T cells. Amplification of TCR alpha and beta CDR3 regions from RNA used iRepertoire nested multiplex PCR. One entry per CDR3 protein results from TCRdb running MiXCR on the multiplex PCR reads. This sample has under 200,000 distinct CDR3 sequences, with 43% found just once. The specimen sequenced was glioma tissue, nonneoplastic brain tissue, or PBMCs (not recorded which). The source is a human donor with low-grade glioma or glioblastoma, undergoing nonglioma brain surgery, or in good health (not recorded which).

The chain couples TRBV2 to TRBJ2-3; D might be TRBD2 (5 bases). This CDR3 is 16 amino acids long. Looked up from germline, CDR1 is SNHLY and CDR2 is FYNNEI. V was cut by 1 base and J by 0 bases, with 11 bases left in between. DNA of the CDR3: TGTGCCAGCAGTGAAGGGGAGTTGAGAAGCACAGATACGCAGTATTTT. Translation: CASSEGELRSTDTQYF.

In its sample, this clonotype was seen a few times. This may come from a read error, since a much larger clone is one base off. The CDR3 does not close with the conserved phenylalanine or tryptophan, likely indicating a read error. The chain combines TRBV7-2 with TRBJ2-3, with D perhaps given as TRBD1 or TRBD2 (7 bases each). The CDR3 contains 19 residues. Germline CDR1 and CDR2: SGHTA and FQGNSA. Trimming took off 2 bases at V and 2 bases at J, with 23 bases between the two ends. The DNA for the CDR3 is TGTGCCAGCAGCTTAAGGAGCGGGACAGCCCGAATAGACACAGATACGCAGTATTTA. This codes for CASSLRSGTARIDTDTQYL.